One sample yielded the 28 T cell receptor beta chains listed below, sequenced in a study of blood T cell repertoires in COVID-19. Only in-frame clones appear in the TCRdb table, and some are missing; sequencing was by immunoSEQ multiplex PCR. This sample has fewer than 300,000 clones, with roughly 86% found just once. The sequenced sample was peripheral blood. Source of these receptors: a middle-aged man who had recovered from COVID-19.

The rearrangement joins TRBV7-2 to TRBJ1-2; TRBD1 aligns across 10 bases. The CDR3 totals 17 residues. Germline V CDR1 and CDR2: SGHTA, FQGNSA. The V gene end was trimmed by 3 bases and the J gene end by 1 base; junction bases not matched to a gene: 8. CDR3 sequence: CASSFRDRGLFNYGYTF. The CDR3 coding sequence is TGTGCCAGCAGCTTCCGGGACAGGGGCCTTTTTAACTATGGCTACACCTTC.

This clone came up once. This chain joins TRBV5-6 and TRBJ2-7; TRBD2 matches 8 bases. The CDR3 is 14 amino acids. After removal of 4 bases from V and 5 bases from J, the junction contained 8 bases not matched to a gene. Germline V CDR1 and CDR2: SGHDT, YYEEEE. CDR3 region: CASSHPGLGHEQYF. CDR3 nucleotide sequence: TGTGCCAGCAGCCACCCGGGACTAGGCCACGAGCAGTACTTC. Complete variable domain (other parts from reference TRBV5-6 and TRBJ2-7): DAGVTQSPTHLIKTRGQQVTLRCSPKSGHDTVSWYQQALGQGPQFIFQYYEEEERQRGNFPDRFSGHQFPNYSSELNVNALLLGDSALYLCASSHPGLGHEQYFGPGTRLTVT.

This chain links TRBV27 with TRBJ1-1; D not resolved. This CDR3 has 14 residues. V dropped 6 bases and J dropped 1 base, with 12 bases sitting between them. Germline V CDR1 and CDR2: MNHEY, SMNVEV (reference sequence). The CDR3 loop is CASRPRRGNTEAFF. The DNA for the CDR3 is TGTGCCAGCAGGCCCAGGCGGGGGAACACTGAAGCTTTCTTT.

The chain uses TRBV6-6 and TRBJ1-1; 8 bases are shared with TRBD1. Germline values: CDR1 MNHNY, CDR2 SVGAGI (reference sequence). V lost 6 bases, J lost 5 bases, and 8 bases stayed unmatched. The CDR3 covers 14 residues. CDR3 DNA: TGTGCCAGCAGGCCACGGGACAGGTCTACTGAAGCTTTCTTT. Its translation: CASRPRDRSTEAFF.

V gene TRBV4-3 combines with J gene TRBJ2-3; 11 nucleotides line up with TRBD1. This CDR3 has 18 residues. Germline V gives CDR1 LGHNA, CDR2 YSLEER. The ends lost 4 bases at V and 6 bases at J; junction bases unmatched: 15. The CDR3 reads CASSPYVRTGGAWDTQYF. The CDR3, as DNA: TGCGCCAGCAGCCCCTATGTTCGGACAGGGGGCGCGTGGGATACGCAGTATTTT.

This sequence joins TRBV2 and TRBJ2-7; D possibly corresponds to TRBD2 (5 bases). This CDR3 spans 14 amino acids. Per the germline V gene, CDR1 is SNHLY and CDR2 is FYNNEI. Trimming removed 6 bases from V and 0 bases from J, with 12 bases in between. CDR3 nucleotides: TGTGCCAGCAGACTGACAACTAGCTCCTACGAGCAGTACTTC. It specifies CASRLTTSSYEQYF.

The genes are TRBV5-4 and TRBJ1-2, with D perhaps TRBD1 (6 bases). Germline-derived CDR1 and CDR2 are SGHNT and YYREEE (reference sequence). The length of the CDR3 is 13 residues. Trimming stripped 4 bases from V and 3 bases from J, with 10 bases between. The CDR3: CASSIQGYYGYTF. The CDR3 region has the DNA TGTGCCAGCAGCATACAGGGATACTATGGCTACACCTTC.

V and J are TRBV13 and TRBJ2-7; TRBD1 might be the D (6 bases). The V gene lost 0 bases and the J gene lost 7 bases, with 13 bases spanning the gap. This CDR3 has 14 residues. Germline assignment: CDR1 PRHDT and CDR2 FYEKMQ (reference sequence). CDR3 DNA: TGTGCCAGCAGCTTAGGACAGGGTCGGAGGGAGCAGTACTTC. Translation: CASSLGQGRREQYF.

This chain links TRBV15 with TRBJ1-2; a weak D match, TRBD1 (5 bases). V lost 0 bases to trimming and J lost 4 bases, with 9 bases between them. CDR3 length: 14 residues. The V gene's germline CDR1 is LNHNV and CDR2 YYDKDF (reference sequence). This CDR3 is CATSRDGGGYGYTF. The DNA of the CDR3 is TGTGCCACCAGCAGAGATGGGGGGGGCTATGGCTACACCTTC.

This rearrangement joins TRBV10-3 to TRBJ1-1, with D unresolved. CDR1 ENHRY and CDR2 SYGVKD come from the germline V gene. Trimming removed 0 bases at V and 1 base at J, with 6 bases between. CDR3 length equals 14 residues. The CDR3 reads CAISESRRNTEAFF. The CDR3, as DNA: TGTGCCATCAGTGAGTCGAGGAGGAACACTGAAGCTTTCTTT.

This clone was seen only once. This chain joins TRBV9 and TRBJ2-6; D perhaps matches TRBD1 (5 bases). The V and J ends lost 0 bases and 0 bases respectively, with 10 bases between them. This CDR3 comprises 17 residues. Germline V gene data show CDR1 as SGDLS and CDR2 as YYNGEE. The DNA of the CDR3 is TGTGCCAGCAGCGTAGGCGGCAGGGACTCTGGGGCCAACGTCCTGACTTTC. Its translation is CASSVGGRDSGANVLTF.

As for this clone: Given a much more abundant clone one base away, this may be a read error. The chain links TRBV7-2 to TRBJ2-5; TRBD2 matches at 12 bases. V gave up 5 bases and J gave up 4 bases; unmatched junction bases: 11. Germline V gene lookup returns CDR1 SGHTA and CDR2 FQGNSA. The CDR3 contains 17 residues. CDR3 DNA: TGTGCCAGCAGCGCGGGGTTGGCTAGCGGGGGGGCAGAGACCCAGTACTTC. Translating gives CASSAGLASGGAETQYF. The full variable domain, in which reference TRBV7-2 and TRBJ2-5 provide the parts outside the CDR3, is GAGVSQSPSNKVTEKGKDVELRCDPISGHTALYWYRQSLGQGLEFLIYFQGNSAPDKSGLPSDRFSAERTGGSVSTLTIQRTQQEDSAVYLCASSAGLASGGAETQYFGPGTRLLVL.

V gene TRBV27 combines with J gene TRBJ1-1; TRBD1 might be the D (6 bases). V gave up 5 bases and J gave up 3 bases, with 19 bases separating them. This CDR3 region has 16 residues. The germline gives CDR1 MNHEY, CDR2 SMNVEV (reference sequence). CDR3 residues: CASSLVRGGTYTEAFF. In DNA, the CDR3 is TGTGCCAGCAGTCTCGTCCGGGGGGGCACTTACACTGAAGCTTTCTTT.

V usage is TRBV7-2 and J usage is TRBJ2-2, with 14 bases fitting TRBD2. CDR1 SGHTA and CDR2 FQGNSA come from the germline V gene. With V trimmed by 5 bases and J by 4 bases, 12 bases remained unmatched. The CDR3 consists of 19 residues. CDR3 in amino acids: CASSPQTSGRAVVTGELFF. The CDR3, as DNA: TGTGCCAGCAGCCCCCAGACTAGCGGGAGGGCCGTGGTCACCGGGGAGCTGTTTTTT.

CDR3 sequence reads: CATISGGHYGYTF. The DNA for the CDR3 is TGTGCCACCATTTCAGGGGGCCATTATGGCTACACCTTC. The chain carries TRBV24-1 and TRBJ1-2, with 8 positions matching TRBD1. V was pared by 8 bases and J by 5 bases, with 6 bases of the junction left unmatched. The CDR3 is 13 residues long. Germline values: CDR1 KGHDR, CDR2 SFDVKD.

This clone has a handful of counts. CDR3 region: CASSLDRGEKETQYF. The CDR3 bases are TGCGCCAGCAGTTTGGACAGGGGGGAGAAGGAGACCCAGTACTTC. The V gene is TRBV10-1, the J gene TRBJ2-5; 10 bases map to TRBD1. CDR1 is WNHNN, CDR2 SYGVQD, per germline (reference sequence). Trimming took 5 bases from V and 5 from J; bases not matched to a gene: 8. CDR3 size: 15 residues.

This sequence joins TRBV19 and TRBJ1-2, with a tentative D call TRBD1 (6 bases). V lost 6 bases and J lost 6, with 14 bases in between. CDR3 length: 13 residues. CDR1 is LNHDA, CDR2 SQIVND, per germline (reference sequence). The CDR3 sequence: CASSVLQGNGYTF. CDR3 DNA: TGTGCCAGTAGCGTCCTACAGGGTAATGGCTACACCTTC.

The rearrangement uses TRBV7-9 and TRBJ1-6; D is perhaps TRBD1 (5 bases). V lost 1 base to trimming and J lost 7 bases, with 11 bases between them. The germline gives CDR1 SEHNR, CDR2 FQNEAQ (reference sequence). CDR3 length equals 15 residues. CDR3 residues: CASSLGGGVNSPLHF. The CDR3 nucleotides read TGTGCCAGCAGCTTAGGCGGGGGGGTAAATTCACCCCTCCACTTT.

This chain joins TRBV5-1 and TRBJ1-2; tentative D call: TRBD1 (5 bases). The CDR3 contains 16 residues. Germline V lookup: CDR1 SGHRS, CDR2 YFSETQ. The V end was cut by 4 bases, the J end by 1 base, with 17 bases between. As DNA, the CDR3 is TGCGCCAGCAGCCAGGAATCGGACATTAATAACTATGGCTACACCTTC. It specifies CASSQESDINNYGYTF.

The chain is built from TRBV9 and TRBJ2-6; possible D gene TRBD1, 6 bases. Trimming stripped 3 bases from V and 0 bases from J, with 16 bases between. Germline V gives CDR1 SGDLS, CDR2 YYNGEE. The length of the CDR3 is 18 residues. The CDR3 is CASSDRQDRISGANVLTF. CDR3 bases: TGTGCCAGCAGCGACAGACAGGACCGAATCTCTGGGGCCAACGTCCTGACTTTC.

The V and J genes are TRBV19 and TRBJ1-1; a possible D gene is TRBD1 (6 bases). The germline CDR1 and CDR2 sequences are LNHDA and SQIVND (reference sequence). V lost 4 bases and J 2 bases, leaving 17 bases between the germline ends. There are 16 residues in the CDR3. This CDR3 is CASSKSAGATNTEAFF. The DNA for the CDR3 is TGTGCCAGTAGTAAAAGCGCAGGGGCGACTAACACTGAAGCTTTCTTT.

The chain uses TRBV28 and TRBJ2-3; the match to TRBD1 covers 7 bases. J lost 1 base, V lost 6 bases, and 13 bases had no gene match. Germline CDR1 MDHEN, CDR2 SYDVKM. The CDR3 length is 17 residues. The CDR3 spells CASRSRDRRYGTDTQYF. Here the CDR3 DNA reads TGTGCCAGCAGGTCCCGGGACAGACGTTATGGCACAGATACGCAGTATTTT.

V gene TRBV5-4 combines with J gene TRBJ1-1; D call uncertain. This CDR3 region has 16 residues. CDR1 and CDR2 (germline): SGHNT, YYREEE (reference sequence). The V and J ends lost 3 bases and 6 bases respectively, with 21 bases between them. In nucleotides, the CDR3 is TGTGCCAGCAGCTCGAGGACGGCGAACGGGGTCCCTGAAGCTTTCTTT. It specifies CASSSRTANGVPEAFF.

V gene TRBV7-7 combines with J gene TRBJ2-5; 7 nucleotides align to TRBD2. Germline trimming cut 5 bases from V and 4 bases from J; bases unmatched to any gene: 10. Germline lookup yields CDR1 SSHAT and CDR2 FNYEAQ (reference sequence). This CDR3 spans 15 amino acids. This CDR3 reads CASSPGPGTIETQYF. In DNA form, the CDR3 reads TGTGCCAGCAGCCCAGGTCCCGGGACTATAGAGACCCAGTACTTC.

The chain combines TRBV9 with TRBJ2-4; no firm D call. The CDR3 contains 16 residues. V lost 0 bases and J 2 bases, leaving 12 bases between the germline ends. The germline V gene encodes CDR1 SGDLS and CDR2 YYNGEE. The CDR3 DNA follows: TGTGCCAGCAGCGTAGGGCTAGTTGCTACCAAAAACATTCAGTACTTC. Amino acid sequence: CASSVGLVATKNIQYF.

CDR3 in DNA: TGTGCCAGCAGTTCGACTAGCGCAGCTAGCACAGATACGCAGTATTTT. Its protein is CASSSTSAASTDTQYF. The chain carries TRBV2 and TRBJ2-3; the match to TRBD2 covers 8 bases. CDR1 is SNHLY and CDR2 is FYNNEI in the germline V gene. V lost 5 bases to trimming and J lost 0 bases; unmatched junction nucleotides: 7. The CDR3 spans 16 residues.

The chain has TRBV7-3 and TRBJ2-7; 7 positions agree with TRBD1. Germline CDR1 SGHTA, CDR2 FQGTGA. J gave up 1 base and V 5 bases, and 5 bases lay outside the gene matches. CDR3 length: 14 residues. The chain's CDR3 is CASSPRQGSYEQYF. The CDR3 DNA follows: TGTGCCAGCAGCCCGCGACAGGGTTCCTACGAGCAGTACTTC.

This clone was seen a few times. The CDR3 nucleotides are TGCGCCAGCAGCCGAACTAGCGGGGGCACAGATACGCAGTATTTT. This gives the protein CASSRTSGGTDTQYF. The chain uses TRBV4-3 and TRBJ2-3, with TRBD2 identical over 10 bases. The CDR3 sequence is 15 residues long. CDR1 and CDR2 from the germline V gene are LGHNA and YSLEER. V shed 4 bases, J shed 1 base, and the junction held 2 bases outside the gene matches.